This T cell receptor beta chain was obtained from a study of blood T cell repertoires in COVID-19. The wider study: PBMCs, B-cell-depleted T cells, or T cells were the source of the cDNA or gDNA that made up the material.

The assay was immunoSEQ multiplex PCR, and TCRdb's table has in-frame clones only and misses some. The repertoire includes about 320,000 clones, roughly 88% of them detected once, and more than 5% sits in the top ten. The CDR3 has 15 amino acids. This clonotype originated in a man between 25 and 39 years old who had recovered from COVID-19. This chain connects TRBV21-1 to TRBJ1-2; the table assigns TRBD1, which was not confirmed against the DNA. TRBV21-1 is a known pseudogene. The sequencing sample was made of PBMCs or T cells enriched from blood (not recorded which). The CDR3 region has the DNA TGTGCCAGCAGCAAAAACCGACAGCGTCGGGATGGCTACACCTTC. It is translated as CASSKNRQRRDGYTF.